This passage covers 24 T cell receptor beta chains from one sample sequenced in a study of cytomegalovirus exposure and HLA in healthy donors. The PCR had 60 Vbeta and 13 Jbeta primers. Repertoires were generated with immunoSEQ multiplex PCR, while TCRdb's copy carries only in-frame clones and drops some. The sample contains about 140,000 clones, approximately 80% of which appear only once. The specimen was PBMCs. The receptors derive from a boy between 2 and 10 years old in good health and CMV-seronegative.

The chain joins TRBV29-1 to TRBJ2-1; D is perhaps TRBD2 (6 bases). The CDR3 runs 17 residues. Per the germline V gene, CDR1 is SQVTM and CDR2 is ANQGSEA. Trimming removed 4 bases at V and 7 bases at J, with 26 bases between. The CDR3 coding sequence is TGCAGCGTTGCGCAGGTAACCATAGCGGCAGGGAGGAATGAGCAGTTCTTC. Its protein product is CSVAQVTIAAGRNEQFF.

This clone appeared a single time. The V call is TRBV5-4, the J call TRBJ1-2, with D maybe TRBD1 (6 bases). Deletions cut 0 bases from V and 8 bases from J, with 14 bases between. Per the germline V gene, CDR1 is SGHNT and CDR2 is YYREEE (reference sequence). The CDR3 is 14 amino acids. The CDR3: CASSLDRGTRGYTF. CDR3 in DNA: TGTGCCAGCAGCTTGGATAGGGGGACGAGAGGCTACACCTTC.

The chain recombines TRBV6-5 with TRBJ1-1; D gene uncertain. Germline CDR1 MNHEY, CDR2 SVGAGI. Trimming removed 1 base from V and 7 bases from J, with 10 bases in between. The CDR3 totals 13 residues. The CDR3 region is CASSYFPTDEAFF. In DNA form, the CDR3 reads TGTGCCAGCAGTTACTTTCCCACAGATGAAGCTTTCTTT.

The chain has TRBV5-8 and TRBJ2-7; 15 bases agree with TRBD2. V lost 4 bases, J lost 3 bases, and 17 bases stayed unmatched. Germline V gene data show CDR1 as SGHTS and CDR2 as YDEGEE. The CDR3 length is 20 residues. The CDR3: CASSPRPGTSGGSAVYEQYF. CDR3 nucleotide sequence: TGTGCCAGCAGCCCCCGGCCGGGGACTAGCGGGGGGTCGGCTGTCTACGAGCAGTACTTC. Full variable domain (missing parts from reference TRBV5-8 and TRBJ2-7): EAGVTQSPTHLIKTRGQQATLRCSPISGHTSVYWYQQALGLGLQFLLWYDEGEERNRGNFPPRFSGRQFPNYSSELNVNALELEDSALYLCASSPRPGTSGGSAVYEQYFGPGTRLTVT.

The chain links TRBV15 to TRBJ1-2, with 9 nucleotides matching TRBD1. Trimming cost V 2 bases and J 0 bases; bases outside gene matches: 13. Germline V gene sequence: CDR1 LNHNV, CDR2 YYDKDF (reference sequence). The CDR3 consists of 19 residues. This chain's CDR3 is CATSRNTPGQGRTNYGYTF. The CDR3 region has the DNA TGTGCCACCAGCAGAAACACTCCGGGACAGGGACGTACTAACTATGGCTACACCTTC.

J is TRBJ2-1 and V is TRBV28, with 8 bases aligning to TRBD2. Trimming took 6 bases from V and 6 from J; bases not matched to a gene: 16. From germline, CDR1 is MDHEN and CDR2 SYDVKM. This CDR3 spans 17 amino acids. The CDR3 reads CASRSLAGLWRANEQFF. The CDR3 DNA sequence: TGTGCCAGCAGGTCGCTAGCGGGCCTCTGGAGGGCCAATGAGCAGTTCTTC.

The chain links TRBV7-2 to TRBJ2-7; TRBD1 agrees at 8 bases. This CDR3 comprises 13 residues. CDR1 is SGHTA and CDR2 is FQGNSA in the germline V gene. V lost 11 bases to trimming and J lost 4 bases; unmatched junction nucleotides: 10. As DNA, the CDR3 is TGTGCCGTCCCGGGGCAGGGGGCATACGAGCAGTACTTC. Its translation is CAVPGQGAYEQYF.

The gene calls are TRBV7-3 and TRBJ2-6; no firm D call. CDR1 is SGHTA, CDR2 FQGTGA, per germline. Trimming removed 6 bases at V and 0 bases at J, with 6 bases between. The CDR3 is made up of 14 amino acids. The CDR3 DNA reads TGTGCCAGCAGAGGCGGCTCTGGGGCCAACGTCCTGACTTTC. This translates into CASRGGSGANVLTF.

The chain links TRBV5-4 to TRBJ2-7, with 13 bases aligning to TRBD2. V lost 0 bases and J lost 6; bases outside the gene matches: 6. This CDR3 has 16 residues. Germline V gives CDR1 SGHNT, CDR2 YYREEE (reference sequence). The CDR3 DNA sequence: TGTGCCAGCAGCTTGGGCTTACTAGCGGGAGGGGGCGAGCAGTACTTC. This encodes CASSLGLLAGGGEQYF.

This chain links TRBV7-3 with TRBJ2-3; tentative D call: TRBD2 (6 bases). CDR1 SGHTA and CDR2 FQGTGA come from the germline V gene. V shed 8 bases and J shed 1 base, with 25 bases lying between them. This CDR3 is built from 18 residues. The chain's CDR3 is CASSLISVRGARTDTQYF. CDR3 bases: TGTGCCAGCTCCCTTATATCTGTTCGCGGGGCCCGCACAGATACGCAGTATTTT.

The chain recombines TRBV29-1 with TRBJ2-3, with D possibly being TRBD2 (6 bases). There are 13 residues in the CDR3. In germline, CDR1 is SQVTM, CDR2 ANQGSEA. Trimming shortened V by 4 bases and J by 2 bases, and 10 bases separated the two germline ends. CDR3 bases: TGCAGCGTTGCGACTAGATTCACAGATACGCAGTATTTT. Its translation is CSVATRFTDTQYF.

The J gene is TRBJ1-2, the V gene TRBV10-3; 7 bases align to TRBD1. With 6 bases clipped from V and 0 bases from J, the junction kept 7 bases outside the gene matches. Per germline, CDR1 ENHRY and CDR2 SYGVKD. The CDR3 length is 15 residues. This CDR3 reads CAIRSPGQTNYGYTF. CDR3 sequence (DNA): TGTGCCATCAGGTCTCCGGGACAGACTAACTATGGCTACACCTTC.

The rearrangement joins TRBV12-5 to TRBJ2-2; TRBD2 matches at 15 bases. Germline values: CDR1 LGHNT, CDR2 FRNRAP. There are 21 residues in the CDR3. V trimming: 6 bases; J trimming: 4 bases; junction bases outside the gene matches: 18. DNA of the CDR3: TGTGCTAGTGGGCCTAAGCCTGGCGGACTAGCGGGAGGGCCTAGCACCGGGGAGCTGTTTTTT. The encoded protein is CASGPKPGGLAGGPSTGELFF. Full variable domain (outside the CDR3, taken from reference TRBV12-5 and TRBJ2-2): DARVTQTPRHKVTEMGQEVTMRCQPILGHNTVFWYRQTMMQGLELLAYFRNRAPLDDSGMPKDRFSAEMPDATLATLKIQPSEPRDSAVYFCASGPKPGGLAGGPSTGELFFGEGSRLTVL.

This chain links TRBV7-2 with TRBJ2-1; D perhaps matches TRBD2 (6 bases). V lost 5 bases to trimming and J lost 7 bases, with 15 bases between them. Per germline, CDR1 SGHTA and CDR2 FQGNSA. CDR3 length: 14 residues. The CDR3 reads CASSPGLSRNEQFF. In DNA, the CDR3 is TGTGCCAGCAGCCCCGGACTATCGAGGAATGAGCAGTTCTTC.

The chain has TRBV4-1 and TRBJ2-7, with a tentative D call TRBD1 (5 bases). This CDR3 has 13 residues. Trimming removed 4 bases at V and 1 base at J, with 8 bases between. Germline V gives CDR1 MGHRA, CDR2 YSYEKL. The CDR3 DNA reads as TGCGCCAGCAGCCCAAGACAGTCCTACGAGCAGTACTTC. Protein: CASSPRQSYEQYF.

CDR3 in amino acids: CASSEFRLAGSSSYNEQFF. The CDR3 DNA reads TGTGCCAGCAGCGAATTTAGACTAGCGGGGTCGAGCTCCTACAATGAGCAGTTCTTC. The V and J genes are TRBV6-1 and TRBJ2-1, with 11 positions matching TRBD2. Per germline, CDR1 MNHNS and CDR2 SASEGT. With 6 bases clipped from V and 0 bases from J, the junction kept 13 bases outside the gene matches. The CDR3 is 19 amino acids.

The chain is built from TRBV5-1 and TRBJ2-5; 12 bases fit TRBD2. The ends lost 4 bases at V and 3 bases at J; junction bases unmatched: 7. This CDR3 has 16 residues. CDR1 is SGHRS and CDR2 is YFSETQ in the germline V gene. CDR3 in amino acids: CASSGGLAGTEETQYF. CDR3 nucleotides: TGCGCCAGCAGCGGAGGACTAGCGGGAACCGAAGAGACCCAGTACTTC.

This chain links TRBV19 with TRBJ1-2, with TRBD1 identical over 7 bases. The germline V gene encodes CDR1 LNHDA and CDR2 SQIVND (reference sequence). There are 14 residues in the CDR3. V trimming: 6 bases; J trimming: 4 bases; junction bases outside the gene matches: 8. CDR3 bases: TGTGCCAGTAGCGAACGACAGGGTTTCTATGGCTACACCTTC. Amino acids: CASSERQGFYGYTF.

The V gene is TRBV4-1, the J gene TRBJ1-4; tentative D call: TRBD1 (6 bases). This CDR3 comprises 18 residues. The germline V gene has CDR1 MGHRA and CDR2 YSYEKL. V lost 0 bases to trimming and J lost 5 bases, with 19 bases between them. The CDR3 bases are TGCGCCAGCAGCCAAGATGGGTTCAGGGGTTGGGGAAATGAAAAACTGTTTTTT. This gives the protein CASSQDGFRGWGNEKLFF.

The chain couples TRBV11-3 to TRBJ1-1, with D possibly matching TRBD1 (6 bases). Germline assignment: CDR1 SGHNT and CDR2 YENEEA. V dropped 5 bases and J dropped 4 bases, with 23 bases sitting between them. CDR3 length equals 17 residues. The CDR3 DNA follows: TGTGCCAGCAGCCGGATACTATCAGTCAGGGGATTCACTGAAGCTTTCTTT. Translating gives CASSRILSVRGFTEAFF.

The V gene is TRBV6-1, the J gene TRBJ2-1; 8 nucleotides match TRBD2. V lost 3 bases, J lost 9 bases, and 13 bases stayed unmatched. Germline V CDR1 and CDR2: MNHNS, SASEGT. The CDR3 has 16 residues. The CDR3 DNA is TGTGCCAGCAGTGACGCAGGCCAGCGGGGGTTCTCTGAGCAGTTCTTC. As protein: CASSDAGQRGFSEQFF.

The genes are TRBV11-3 and TRBJ1-4; 8 bases align to TRBD1. V was pared by 3 bases and J by 7 bases, with 10 bases of the junction left unmatched. Germline V CDR1 and CDR2: SGHNT, YENEEA. The CDR3 contains 16 residues. The CDR3 sequence: CASSFSSGGSAEKLFF. CDR3 sequence (DNA): TGTGCCAGCAGCTTTTCCTCAGGGGGCTCGGCTGAAAAACTGTTTTTT.

To note about this clone: At one end, the junction sequence differs from germline, possibly due to a read error. The chain links TRBV11-2 to TRBJ1-2, with D possibly being TRBD1 (5 bases). CDR1 is SGHAT and CDR2 is FQNNGV in the germline V gene. This CDR3 has 15 amino acids. The CDR3 loop is CASSLDPRGLYDYTF. CDR3 coding DNA: TGTGCCAGCAGCTTAGACCCCCGGGGACTTTATGACTACACCTTC.

V usage is TRBV2 and J usage is TRBJ2-7; no reliable D call. Germline lookup yields CDR1 SNHLY and CDR2 FYNNEI. Trimming shortened V by 5 bases and J by 1 base, and 3 bases separated the two germline ends. The CDR3 is made up of 11 amino acids. The CDR3 here is CASSSSYEQYF. The CDR3 bases are TGTGCCAGCAGTTCTTCCTACGAGCAGTACTTC.